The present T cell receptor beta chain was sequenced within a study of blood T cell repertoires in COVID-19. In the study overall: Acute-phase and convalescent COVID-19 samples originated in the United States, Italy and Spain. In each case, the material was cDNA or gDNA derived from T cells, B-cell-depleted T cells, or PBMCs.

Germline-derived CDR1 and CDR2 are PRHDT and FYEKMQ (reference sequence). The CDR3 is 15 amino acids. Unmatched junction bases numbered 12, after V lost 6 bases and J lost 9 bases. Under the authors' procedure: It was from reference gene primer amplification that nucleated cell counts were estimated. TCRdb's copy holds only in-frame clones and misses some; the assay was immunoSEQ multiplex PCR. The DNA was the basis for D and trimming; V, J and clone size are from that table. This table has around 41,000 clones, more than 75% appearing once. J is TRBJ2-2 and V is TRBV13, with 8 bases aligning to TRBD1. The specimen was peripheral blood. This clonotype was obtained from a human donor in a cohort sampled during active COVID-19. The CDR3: CASRTGTGPYRELFF. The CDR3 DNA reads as TGTGCCAGCAGGACCGGGACAGGACCTTACCGGGAGCTGTTTTTT.